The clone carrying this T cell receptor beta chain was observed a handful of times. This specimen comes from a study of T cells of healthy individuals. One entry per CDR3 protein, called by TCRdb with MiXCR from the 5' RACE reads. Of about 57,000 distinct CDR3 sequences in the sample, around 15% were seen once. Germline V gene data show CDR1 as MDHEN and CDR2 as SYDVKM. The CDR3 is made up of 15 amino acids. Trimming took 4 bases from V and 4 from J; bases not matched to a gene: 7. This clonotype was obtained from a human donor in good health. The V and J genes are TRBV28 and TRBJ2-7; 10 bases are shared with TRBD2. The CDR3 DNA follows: TGTGCCAGCAGTTCCCCCAGCGGGAGGGGGTACGAGCAGTACTTC. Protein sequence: CASSSPSGRGYEQYF.